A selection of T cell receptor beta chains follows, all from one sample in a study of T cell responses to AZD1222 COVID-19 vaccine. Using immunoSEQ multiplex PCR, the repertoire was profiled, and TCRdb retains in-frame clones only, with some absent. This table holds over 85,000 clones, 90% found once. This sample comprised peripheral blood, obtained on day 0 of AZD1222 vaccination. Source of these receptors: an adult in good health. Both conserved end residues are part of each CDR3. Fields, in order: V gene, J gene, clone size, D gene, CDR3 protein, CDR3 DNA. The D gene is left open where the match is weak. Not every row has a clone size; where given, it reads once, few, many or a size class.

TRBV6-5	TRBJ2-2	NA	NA	CASSQNTGELFF	TGTGCCAGCAGTCAGAACACCGGGGAGCTGTTTTTT
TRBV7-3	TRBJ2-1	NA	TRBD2	CASSLRLAGVNEQFF	TGTGCCAGCAGCTTGAGACTAGCGGGGGTTAATGAGCAGTTCTTC
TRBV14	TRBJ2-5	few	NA	CASSQVPGAAETQYF	TGTGCCAGCAGCCAAGTGCCAGGGGCGGCGGAGACCCAGTACTTC
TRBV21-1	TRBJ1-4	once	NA	CASSTQRDRSSANEKLFF	TGTGCCAGCAGCACCCAAAGGGACAGATCTTCAGCTAATGAAAAACTGTTTTTT
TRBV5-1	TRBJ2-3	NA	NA	CASSLSGTGDTQYF	TGCGCCAGCAGCTTGTCGGGAACGGGGGATACGCAGTATTTT
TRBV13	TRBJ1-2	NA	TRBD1	CASSLNRGTGGYTF	TGTGCCAGCAGCTTAAACAGGGGAACGGGTGGCTACACCTTC
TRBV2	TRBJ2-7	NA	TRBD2	CASRKGARRGVFGEQYF	TGTGCCAGCCGAAAGGGCGCCAGGCGGGGGGTCTTTGGGGAGCAGTACTTC
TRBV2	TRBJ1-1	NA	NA	CASRNQRPGTEAFF	TGTGCCAGCAGGAACCAAAGGCCGGGCACTGAAGCTTTCTTT
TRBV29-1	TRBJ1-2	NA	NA	CSVAQGGDYGYTF	TGCAGCGTTGCGCAGGGCGGGGACTATGGCTACACCTTC
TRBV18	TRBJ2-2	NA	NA	CASSPQATPNTGELFF	TGTGCCAGCTCACCACAGGCGACACCGAACACCGGGGAGCTGTTTTTT
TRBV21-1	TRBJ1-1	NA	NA	CASSKSQGGAEAFF	TGTGCCAGCAGCAAATCACAGGGGGGGGCTGAAGCTTTCTTT
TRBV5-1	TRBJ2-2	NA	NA	CASIGEGELTTGELFF	TGCGCCAGCATAGGCGAGGGAGAACTCACCACCGGGGAGCTGTTTTTT
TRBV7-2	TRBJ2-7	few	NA	CASRYSGTWSYEQYF	TGTGCCAGCAGATACTCCGGGACATGGTCCTACGAGCAGTACTTC
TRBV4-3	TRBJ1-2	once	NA	CASSQELGGRVYGYTF	TGCGCCAGCAGCCAGGAGTTAGGGGGGCGAGTTTATGGCTACACCTTC
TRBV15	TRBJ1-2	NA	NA	CATSDRLYGYTF	TGTGCCACCAGCGACCGACTTTATGGCTACACCTTC
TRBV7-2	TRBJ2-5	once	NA	CASSLALRTETQYF	TGTGCCAGCAGCCTCGCCCTCAGAACGGAGACCCAGTACTTC
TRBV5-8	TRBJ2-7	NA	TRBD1	CASSLPGQGIHEQYF	TGTGCCAGCAGCCTACCGGGACAGGGGATCCACGAGCAGTACTTC
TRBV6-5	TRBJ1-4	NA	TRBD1	CASSYQGANEKLFF	TGTGCCAGCAGTTACCAGGGGGCTAATGAAAAACTGTTTTTT